The T cell receptor beta chain described here comes from a study of T-cell memory formation after mild COVID-19. Study details: Largely, TCR clusters stayed within a single donor. Study-wide results and limits: In second-wave clones peaking day 37, SARS-CoV-2 specificity remained unconfirmed.

This CDR3 region has 15 residues. Losses at the gene ends were 4 bases for V and 5 bases for J; bases not matched to a gene: 12. Germline V gene data show CDR1 as GTSNPN and CDR2 as SVGIG (reference sequence). TCRdb recomputed calls from the 5' RACE reads with MiXCR, one row per CDR3 protein. The sample has tens of thousands of distinct CDR3 sequences; more than 12% are singletons. This clonotype has a handful of counts. Its antigen is not known. The V call is TRBV30, the J call TRBJ2-3; 7 bases are a match to TRBD1. This sequence originates from a man younger than 35 who had mild COVID-19 (a few samples of this study predate the infection). Cell type and time point are not known. Sequencing used PBMCs or a T cell subset sorted from them (not recorded which). CDR3 coding DNA: TGTGCCTGGATGACAGGGCTGATGACCGAAGATACGCAGTATTTT. Translating it yields CAWMTGLMTEDTQYF.